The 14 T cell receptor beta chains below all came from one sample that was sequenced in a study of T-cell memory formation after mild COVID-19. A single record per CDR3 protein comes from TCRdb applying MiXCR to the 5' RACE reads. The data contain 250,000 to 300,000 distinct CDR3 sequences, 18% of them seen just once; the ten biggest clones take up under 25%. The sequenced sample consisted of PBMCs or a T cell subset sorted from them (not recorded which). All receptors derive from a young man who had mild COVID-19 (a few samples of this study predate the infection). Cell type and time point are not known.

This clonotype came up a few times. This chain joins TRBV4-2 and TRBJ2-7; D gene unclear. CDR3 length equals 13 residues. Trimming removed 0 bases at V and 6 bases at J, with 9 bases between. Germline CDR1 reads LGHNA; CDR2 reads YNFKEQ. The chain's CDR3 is CASSQDLSSEQYF. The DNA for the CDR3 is TGTGCCAGCAGCCAAGATCTCAGTAGCGAGCAGTACTTC.

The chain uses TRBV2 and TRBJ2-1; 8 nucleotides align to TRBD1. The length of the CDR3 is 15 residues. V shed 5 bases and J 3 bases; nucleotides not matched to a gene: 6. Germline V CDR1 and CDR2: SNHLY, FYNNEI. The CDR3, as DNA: TGTGCCAGCAGTCCGGGACAGGCCCTCTACAATGAGCAGTTCTTC. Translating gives CASSPGQALYNEQFF.

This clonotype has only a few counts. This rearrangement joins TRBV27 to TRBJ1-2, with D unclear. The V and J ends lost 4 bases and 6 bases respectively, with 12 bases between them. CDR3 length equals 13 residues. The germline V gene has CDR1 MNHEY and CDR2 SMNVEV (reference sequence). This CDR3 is CASSSHPKHGYTF. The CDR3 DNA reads TGTGCCAGCAGTTCACACCCGAAACATGGCTACACCTTC.

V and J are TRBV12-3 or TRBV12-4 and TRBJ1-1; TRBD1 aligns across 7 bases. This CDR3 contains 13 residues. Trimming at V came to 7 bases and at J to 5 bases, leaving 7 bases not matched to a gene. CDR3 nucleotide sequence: TGTGCCAGCACCTACAGGGGATCAACTGAAGCTTTCTTT. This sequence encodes CASTYRGSTEAFF.

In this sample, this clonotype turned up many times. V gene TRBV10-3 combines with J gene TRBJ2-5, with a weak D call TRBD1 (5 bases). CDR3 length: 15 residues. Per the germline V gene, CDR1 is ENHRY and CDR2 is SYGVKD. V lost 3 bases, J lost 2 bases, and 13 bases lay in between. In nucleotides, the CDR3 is TGTGCCATCAGTGATTACTTCAGGGAACAAGAGACCCAGTACTTC. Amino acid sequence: CAISDYFREQETQYF.

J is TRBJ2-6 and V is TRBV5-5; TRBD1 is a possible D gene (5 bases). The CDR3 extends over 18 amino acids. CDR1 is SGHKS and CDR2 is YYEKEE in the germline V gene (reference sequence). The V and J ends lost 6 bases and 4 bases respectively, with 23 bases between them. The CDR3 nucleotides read TGTGCCAGCACCCTCGGACAATACCCCCTTTCGGGGGCCAACGTCCTGACTTTC. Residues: CASTLGQYPLSGANVLTF.

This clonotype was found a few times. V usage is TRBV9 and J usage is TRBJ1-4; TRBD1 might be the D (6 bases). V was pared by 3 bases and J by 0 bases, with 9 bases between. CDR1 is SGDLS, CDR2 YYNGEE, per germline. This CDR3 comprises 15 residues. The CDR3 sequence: CASSAQGATNEKLFF. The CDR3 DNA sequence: TGTGCCAGCAGCGCACAGGGCGCAACTAATGAAAAACTGTTTTTT.

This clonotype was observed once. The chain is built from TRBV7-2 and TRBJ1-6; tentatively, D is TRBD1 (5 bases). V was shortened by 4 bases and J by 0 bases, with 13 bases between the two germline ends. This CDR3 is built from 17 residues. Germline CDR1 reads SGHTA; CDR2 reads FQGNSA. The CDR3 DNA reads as TGTGCCAGCAGCTCCTCAGGGAGAAGCTCCTATAATTCACCCCTCCACTTT. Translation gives CASSSSGRSSYNSPLHF. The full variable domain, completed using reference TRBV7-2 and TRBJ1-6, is GAGVSQSPSNKVTEKGKDVELRCDPISGHTALYWYRQSLGQGLEFLIYFQGNSAPDKSGLPSDRFSAERTGGSVSTLTIQRTQQEDSAVYLCASSSSGRSSYNSPLHFGNGTRLTVT.

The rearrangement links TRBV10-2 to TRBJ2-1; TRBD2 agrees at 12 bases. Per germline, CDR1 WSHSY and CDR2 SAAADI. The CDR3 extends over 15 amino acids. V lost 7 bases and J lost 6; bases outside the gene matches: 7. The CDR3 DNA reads TGCGCCAGCACTACCGGGACTAGCGGGCTCAATGAGCAGTTCTTC. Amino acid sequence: CASTTGTSGLNEQFF.

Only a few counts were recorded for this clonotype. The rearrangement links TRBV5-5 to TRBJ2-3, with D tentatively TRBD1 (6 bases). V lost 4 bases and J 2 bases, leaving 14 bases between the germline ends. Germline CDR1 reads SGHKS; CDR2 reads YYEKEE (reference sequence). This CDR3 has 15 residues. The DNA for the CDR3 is TGTGCCAGCAGCATACAGGGCTCGTTCACAGATACGCAGTATTTT. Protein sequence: CASSIQGSFTDTQYF.

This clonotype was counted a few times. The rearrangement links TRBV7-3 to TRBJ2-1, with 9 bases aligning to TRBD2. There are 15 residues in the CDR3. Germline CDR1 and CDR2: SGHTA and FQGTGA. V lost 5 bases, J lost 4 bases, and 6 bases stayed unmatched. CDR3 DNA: TGTGCCAGCAGCCATCTAGCGGGACAATACAATGAGCAGTTCTTC. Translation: CASSHLAGQYNEQFF.

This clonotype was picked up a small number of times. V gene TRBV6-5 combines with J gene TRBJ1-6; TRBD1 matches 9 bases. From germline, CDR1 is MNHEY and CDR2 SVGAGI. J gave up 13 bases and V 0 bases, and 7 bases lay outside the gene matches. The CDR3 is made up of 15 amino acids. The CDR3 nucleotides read TGTGCCAGCAGTTACTCGACAGGGGGGTATCGCCCCCTCCACTTT. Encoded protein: CASSYSTGGYRPLHF.

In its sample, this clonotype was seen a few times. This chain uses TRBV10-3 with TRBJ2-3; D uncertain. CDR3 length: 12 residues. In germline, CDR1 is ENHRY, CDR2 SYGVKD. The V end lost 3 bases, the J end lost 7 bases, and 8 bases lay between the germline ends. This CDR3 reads CAISEEENTQYF. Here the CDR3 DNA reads TGTGCCATCAGTGAAGAGGAAAATACGCAGTATTTT.

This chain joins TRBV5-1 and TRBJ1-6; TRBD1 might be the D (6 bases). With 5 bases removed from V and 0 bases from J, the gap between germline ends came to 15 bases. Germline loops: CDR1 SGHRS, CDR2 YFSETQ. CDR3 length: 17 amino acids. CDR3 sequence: CASRLGALSSYNSPLHF. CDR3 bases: TGCGCCAGCAGACTGGGGGCCCTGAGCTCCTATAATTCACCCCTCCACTTT.